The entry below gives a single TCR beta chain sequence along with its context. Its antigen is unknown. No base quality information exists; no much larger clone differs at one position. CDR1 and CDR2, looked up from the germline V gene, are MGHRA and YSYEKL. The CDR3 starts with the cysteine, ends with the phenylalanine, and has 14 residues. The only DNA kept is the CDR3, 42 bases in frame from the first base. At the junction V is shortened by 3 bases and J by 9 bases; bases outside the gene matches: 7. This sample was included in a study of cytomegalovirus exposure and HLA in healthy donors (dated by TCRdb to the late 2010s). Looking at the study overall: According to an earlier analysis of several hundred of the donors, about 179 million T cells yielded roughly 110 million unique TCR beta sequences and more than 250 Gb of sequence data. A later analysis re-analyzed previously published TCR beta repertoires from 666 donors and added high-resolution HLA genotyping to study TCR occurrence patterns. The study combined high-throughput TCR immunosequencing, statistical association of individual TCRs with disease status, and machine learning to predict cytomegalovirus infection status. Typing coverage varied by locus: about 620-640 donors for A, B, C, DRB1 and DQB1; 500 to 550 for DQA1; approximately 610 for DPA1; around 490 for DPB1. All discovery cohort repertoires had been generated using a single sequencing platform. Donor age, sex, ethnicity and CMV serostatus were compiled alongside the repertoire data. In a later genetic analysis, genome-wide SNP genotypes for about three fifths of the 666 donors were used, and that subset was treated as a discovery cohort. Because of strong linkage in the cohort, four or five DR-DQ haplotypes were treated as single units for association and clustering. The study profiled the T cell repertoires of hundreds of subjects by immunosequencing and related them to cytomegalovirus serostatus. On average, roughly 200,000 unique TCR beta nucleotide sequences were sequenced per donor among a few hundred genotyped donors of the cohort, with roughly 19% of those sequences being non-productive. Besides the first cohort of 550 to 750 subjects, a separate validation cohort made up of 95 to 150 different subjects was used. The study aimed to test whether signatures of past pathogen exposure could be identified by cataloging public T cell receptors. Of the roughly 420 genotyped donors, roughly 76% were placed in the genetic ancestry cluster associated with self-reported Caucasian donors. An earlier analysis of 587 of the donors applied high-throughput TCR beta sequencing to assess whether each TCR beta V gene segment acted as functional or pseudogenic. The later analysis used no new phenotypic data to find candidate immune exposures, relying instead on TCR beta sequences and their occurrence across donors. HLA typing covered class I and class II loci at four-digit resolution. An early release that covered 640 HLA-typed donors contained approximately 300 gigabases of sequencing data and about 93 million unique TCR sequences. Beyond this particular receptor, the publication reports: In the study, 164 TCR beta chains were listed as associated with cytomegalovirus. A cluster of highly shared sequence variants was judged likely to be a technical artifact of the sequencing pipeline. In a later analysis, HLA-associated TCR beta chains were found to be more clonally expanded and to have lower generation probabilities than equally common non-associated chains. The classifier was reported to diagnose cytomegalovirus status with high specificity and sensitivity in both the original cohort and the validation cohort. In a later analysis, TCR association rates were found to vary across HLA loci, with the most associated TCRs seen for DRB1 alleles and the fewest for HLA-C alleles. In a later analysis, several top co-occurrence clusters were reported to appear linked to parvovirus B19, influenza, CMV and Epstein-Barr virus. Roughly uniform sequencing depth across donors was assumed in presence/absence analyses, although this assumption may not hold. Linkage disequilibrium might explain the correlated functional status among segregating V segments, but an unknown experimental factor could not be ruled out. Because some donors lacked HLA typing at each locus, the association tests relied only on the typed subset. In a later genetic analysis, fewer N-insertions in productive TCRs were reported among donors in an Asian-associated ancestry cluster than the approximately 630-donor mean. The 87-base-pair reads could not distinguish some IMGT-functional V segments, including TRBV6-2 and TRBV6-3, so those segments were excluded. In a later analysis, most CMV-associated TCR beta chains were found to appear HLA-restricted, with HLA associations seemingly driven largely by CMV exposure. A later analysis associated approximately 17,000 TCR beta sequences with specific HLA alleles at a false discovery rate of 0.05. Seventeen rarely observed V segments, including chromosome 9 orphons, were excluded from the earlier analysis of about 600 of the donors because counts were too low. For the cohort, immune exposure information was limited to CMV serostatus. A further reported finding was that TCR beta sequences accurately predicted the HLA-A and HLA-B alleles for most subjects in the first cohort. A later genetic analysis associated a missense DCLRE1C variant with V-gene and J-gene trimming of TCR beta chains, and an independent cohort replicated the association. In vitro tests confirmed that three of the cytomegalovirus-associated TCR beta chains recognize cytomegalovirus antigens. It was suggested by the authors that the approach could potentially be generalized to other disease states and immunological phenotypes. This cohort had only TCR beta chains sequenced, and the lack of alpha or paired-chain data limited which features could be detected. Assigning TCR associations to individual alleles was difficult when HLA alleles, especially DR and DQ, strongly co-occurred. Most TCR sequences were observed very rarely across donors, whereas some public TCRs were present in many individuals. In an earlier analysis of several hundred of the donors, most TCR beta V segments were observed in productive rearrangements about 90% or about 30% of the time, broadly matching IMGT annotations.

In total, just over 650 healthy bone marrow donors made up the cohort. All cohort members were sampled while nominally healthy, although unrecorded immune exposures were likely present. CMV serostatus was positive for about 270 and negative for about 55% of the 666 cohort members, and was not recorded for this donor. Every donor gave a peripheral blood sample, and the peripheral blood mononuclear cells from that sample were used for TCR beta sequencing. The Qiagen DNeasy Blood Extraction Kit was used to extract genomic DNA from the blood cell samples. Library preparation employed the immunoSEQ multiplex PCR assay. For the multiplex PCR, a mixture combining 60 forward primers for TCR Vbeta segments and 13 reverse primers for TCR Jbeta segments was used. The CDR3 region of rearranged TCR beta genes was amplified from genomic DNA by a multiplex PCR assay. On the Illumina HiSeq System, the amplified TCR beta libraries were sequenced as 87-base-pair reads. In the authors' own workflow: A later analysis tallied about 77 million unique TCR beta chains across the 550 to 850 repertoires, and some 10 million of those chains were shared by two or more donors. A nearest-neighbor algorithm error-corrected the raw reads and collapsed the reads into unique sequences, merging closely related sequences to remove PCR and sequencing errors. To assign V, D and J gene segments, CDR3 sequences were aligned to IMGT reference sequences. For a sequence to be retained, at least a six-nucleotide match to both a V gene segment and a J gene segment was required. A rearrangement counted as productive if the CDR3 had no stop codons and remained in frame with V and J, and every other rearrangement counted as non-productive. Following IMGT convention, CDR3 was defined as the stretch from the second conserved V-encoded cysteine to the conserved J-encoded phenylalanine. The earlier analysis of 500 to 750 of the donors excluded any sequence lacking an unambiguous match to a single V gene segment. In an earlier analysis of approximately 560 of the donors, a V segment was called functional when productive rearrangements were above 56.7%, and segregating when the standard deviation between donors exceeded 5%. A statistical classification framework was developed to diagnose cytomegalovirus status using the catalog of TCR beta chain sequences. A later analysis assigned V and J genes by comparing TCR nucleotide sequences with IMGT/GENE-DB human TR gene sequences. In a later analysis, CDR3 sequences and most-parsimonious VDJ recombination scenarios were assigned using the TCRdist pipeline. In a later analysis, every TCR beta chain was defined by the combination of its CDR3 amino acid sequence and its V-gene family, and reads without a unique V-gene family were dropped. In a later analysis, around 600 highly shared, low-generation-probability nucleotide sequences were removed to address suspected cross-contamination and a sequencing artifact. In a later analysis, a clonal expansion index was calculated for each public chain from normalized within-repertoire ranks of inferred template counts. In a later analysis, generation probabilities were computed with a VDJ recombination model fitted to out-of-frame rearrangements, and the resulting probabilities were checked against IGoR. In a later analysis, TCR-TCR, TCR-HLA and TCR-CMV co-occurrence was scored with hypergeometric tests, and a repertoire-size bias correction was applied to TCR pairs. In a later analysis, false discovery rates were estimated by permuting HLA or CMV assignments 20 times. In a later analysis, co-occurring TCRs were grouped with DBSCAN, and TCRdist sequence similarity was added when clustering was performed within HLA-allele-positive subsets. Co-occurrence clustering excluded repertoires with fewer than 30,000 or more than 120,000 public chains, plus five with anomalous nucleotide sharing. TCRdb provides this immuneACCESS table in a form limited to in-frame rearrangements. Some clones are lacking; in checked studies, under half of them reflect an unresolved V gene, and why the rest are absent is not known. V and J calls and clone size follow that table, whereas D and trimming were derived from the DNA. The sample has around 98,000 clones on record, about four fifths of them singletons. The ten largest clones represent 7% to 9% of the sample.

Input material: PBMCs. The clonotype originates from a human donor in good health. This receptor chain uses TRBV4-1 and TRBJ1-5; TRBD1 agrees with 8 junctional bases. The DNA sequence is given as TGCGCCAGCAGCCAGGTACAGGGACAGGTGCCCCAGCATTTT. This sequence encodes CASSQVQGQVPQHF.